This TCR beta chain stems from a study of blood T cell repertoires in COVID-19. Across the study: Collection of acute and convalescent COVID-19 samples took place in the United States, Italy and Spain.

This CDR3 spans 13 amino acids. Germline V gene lookup returns CDR1 MDHEN and CDR2 SYDVKM. Trimming took off 2 bases at V and 5 bases at J, with 9 bases between the two ends. Original processing notes: Quantification of nucleated cells was approximated via reference gene primer amplification. The assay was immunoSEQ multiplex PCR, and TCRdb's table has in-frame clones only and misses some. The V and J calls and clone size come from that table; D and trimming were worked out from the DNA. The sample carries about 400,000 clones, just under 90% recorded once. Self-reported history from a screening survey and questionnaire set each donor's cohort.

J is TRBJ1-2 and V is TRBV28; no clear D. The material sequenced was PBMCs or T cells enriched from blood (not recorded which). The receptor was derived from a woman in her fifties or sixties who had recovered from COVID-19. The CDR3 loop reads CASSLLSEYGYTF. The CDR3 bases are TGTGCCAGCAGTTTACTATCGGAGTATGGCTACACCTTC.